The 27 T cell receptor beta chains given below trace back to one sample, sequenced in a study of blood T cell repertoires in COVID-19. The table came from immunoSEQ multiplex PCR; TCRdb's copy has only in-frame clones and leaves some out. The sample records about 400,000 clones, 86% being singletons. The specimen was peripheral blood. These receptors originate from a woman aged 55-75 years with COVID-19, enrolled during active disease.

The V call is TRBV5-1, the J call TRBJ1-6, with D possibly matching TRBD1 (5 bases). Germline CDR1 and CDR2: SGHRS and YFSETQ. The CDR3 is 13 amino acids. The germline V and J ends were trimmed by 4 bases and 8 bases, with 10 bases remaining between them. CDR3 DNA sequence: TGCGCCAGCAGCCCCAGGGAGGATTCACCCCTCCACTTT. It codes for CASSPREDSPLHF.

The chain combines TRBV9 with TRBJ1-2; TRBD1 matches 8 bases. This CDR3 comprises 16 residues. Germline values: CDR1 SGDLS, CDR2 YYNGEE. V shed 4 bases, J shed 6 bases, and the junction held 14 bases outside the gene matches. The CDR3 spells CASSQRTGQNSDGYTF. The CDR3 DNA reads as TGTGCCAGCAGCCAAAGGACAGGGCAAAATTCGGATGGCTACACCTTC.

The V gene is TRBV18, the J gene TRBJ1-4, with TRBD1 matching 8 bases. This CDR3 region has 14 residues. V gave up 6 bases and J gave up 8 bases; unmatched junction bases: 8. In germline, CDR1 is KGHSH, CDR2 LQKENI. CDR3 residues: CASSSGGAGEKLFF. CDR3 bases: TGTGCCAGCTCGTCAGGGGGCGCGGGGGAAAAACTGTTTTTT. The full variable domain, in which reference TRBV18 and TRBJ1-4 provide the parts outside the CDR3, is NAGVMQNPRHLVRRRGQEARLRCSPMKGHSHVYWYRQLPEEGLKFMVYLQKENIIDESGMPKERFSAEFPKEGPSILRIQQVVRGDSAAYFCASSSGGAGEKLFFGSGTQLSVL.

The chain uses TRBV21-1 and TRBJ1-4; no DNA check was done on the table's D call, TRBD1. TRBV21-1 is assigned pseudogene status. The CDR3 extends over 19 amino acids. The CDR3 spells CASSKEGSDRGATNEKLFF. The DNA of the CDR3 is TGTGCCAGCAGCAAAGAAGGGTCGGACAGGGGCGCAACTAATGAAAAACTGTTTTTT.

This chain uses TRBV5-6 with TRBJ2-3; 9 bases map to TRBD2. V lost 4 bases, J lost 3 bases, and 9 bases stayed unmatched. CDR1 and CDR2 from the germline V gene are SGHDT and YYEEEE. The CDR3 loop spans 16 amino acids. The CDR3 protein is CASSPVVAGATDTQYF. CDR3 in DNA: TGTGCCAGCAGCCCCGTTGTAGCGGGGGCAACAGATACGCAGTATTTT.

The chain uses TRBV24-1 and TRBJ2-1; 7 bases map to TRBD2. This CDR3 has 15 amino acids. Germline assignment: CDR1 KGHDR and CDR2 SFDVKD. The junction had 2 bases not matched to a gene; V was cut back by 4 bases and J by 0 bases. This CDR3 is CATSDPGGSYNEQFF. The CDR3 nucleotides are TGTGCCACCAGTGACCCGGGAGGCTCCTACAATGAGCAGTTCTTC.

This clone was counted a few times. The V call is TRBV30, the J call TRBJ1-5; D call uncertain. The CDR3 spans 13 residues. The V gene lost 3 bases and the J gene lost 7 bases, with 13 bases spanning the gap. Germline CDR1 and CDR2: GTSNPN and SVGIG (reference sequence). The CDR3 loop reads CAWSDDLEQPQHF. CDR3 bases: TGTGCCTGGAGCGACGATCTAGAGCAGCCCCAGCATTTT.

Here the CDR3 reads CASSIGLAGMRGEQYF. The CDR3 bases are TGTGCCAGCAGCATAGGACTAGCGGGTATGAGGGGGGAGCAGTACTTC. This chain connects TRBV11-3 to TRBJ2-7, with 11 positions matching TRBD2. The CDR3 spans 16 residues. The V and J ends lost 5 bases and 7 bases, in that order; junction bases with no gene match: 13. Germline CDR1 reads SGHNT; CDR2 reads YENEEA.

This chain connects TRBV2 to TRBJ1-2; no definite D call. The V and J ends lost 4 bases and 0 bases respectively, with 12 bases between them. The CDR3 length is 15 residues. Germline lookup yields CDR1 SNHLY and CDR2 FYNNEI. This CDR3 reads CASSVMADPNYGYTF. CDR3 DNA sequence: TGTGCCAGCAGTGTGATGGCAGATCCTAACTATGGCTACACCTTC.

This CDR3 is CASTETGGFQETQYF. DNA of the CDR3: TGTGCCAGCACCGAGACCGGGGGATTTCAAGAGACCCAGTACTTC. This sequence joins TRBV2 and TRBJ2-5, with a tentative D call TRBD2 (6 bases). The CDR3 totals 15 residues. Germline V gives CDR1 SNHLY, CDR2 FYNNEI. Deletions cut 7 bases from V and 2 bases from J, with 17 bases between.

The rearrangement links TRBV29-1 to TRBJ1-2; D remains ambiguous. V shed 7 bases and J shed 0 bases, with 27 bases lying between them. CDR1 and CDR2 (germline): SQVTM, ANQGSEA. CDR3 length: 18 amino acids. The CDR3 DNA reads TGCAGCGACCGCTGGGGAGGAACGCTTCGAGACTCTAACTATGGCTACACCTTC. Encoded protein: CSDRWGGTLRDSNYGYTF.

A word on this clone: As the CDR3 is not closed by the conserved phenylalanine or tryptophan, this likely results from a read error. The DNA is omitted, as the CDR3 cannot be located on it reliably, and the CDR3 follows TCRdb's listing. The chain uses TRBV15 and TRBJ2-7; the D call of TRBD1 is as the table states it, not checked on the DNA. A total of 10 residues make up the CDR3, ends included. Germline values: CDR1 LNHNV, CDR2 YYDKDF (reference sequence). The CDR3: CATSSGRGAE.

Of note for this clone: Other DNA sequences from this sample encode an identical CDR3 as well. The chain employs TRBV9 and TRBJ1-5; 7 bases fit TRBD1. There are 15 residues in the CDR3. V shed 2 bases, J shed 0 bases, and the junction held 2 bases outside the gene matches. Germline CDR1 reads SGDLS; CDR2 reads YYNGEE. The CDR3 DNA sequence: TGTGCCAGCAGCGTGACAGGGAATAGCAATCAGCCCCAGCATTTT. Translated, it gives CASSVTGNSNQPQHF.

V usage is TRBV29-1 and J usage is TRBJ1-4; D ambiguous. Germline assignment: CDR1 SQVTM and CDR2 ANQGSEA. V was cut by 6 bases and J by 1 base, with 9 bases left in between. The CDR3 extends over 13 amino acids. The CDR3 sequence: CSVSPQTNEKLFF. The DNA of the CDR3 is TGCAGCGTGTCTCCACAAACTAATGAAAAACTGTTTTTT.

This clone was counted a single time. The gene calls are TRBV27 and TRBJ1-2, with 8 bases fitting TRBD1. Germline V lookup: CDR1 MNHEY, CDR2 SMNVEV (reference sequence). CDR3 length: 16 residues. V dropped 6 bases and J dropped 1; count of bases not matched to a gene: 10. The chain's CDR3 is CASRNEDRVVNYGYTF. The CDR3 nucleotides are TGTGCCAGCAGGAACGAGGACAGGGTGGTTAACTATGGCTACACCTTC.

This sequence joins TRBV5-5 and TRBJ1-5; D unresolved. The CDR3 totals 13 residues. From germline, CDR1 is SGHKS and CDR2 YYEKEE (reference sequence). The germline V and J ends were trimmed by 5 bases and 3 bases, with 9 bases remaining between them. The DNA of the CDR3 is TGTGCCAGCAGTAGACACTTCAATCAGCCCCAGCATTTT. Translation gives CASSRHFNQPQHF.

The chain joins TRBV7-2 to TRBJ2-2; maybe TRBD1 (5 bases). Looked up from germline, CDR1 is SGHTA and CDR2 is FQGNSA. The CDR3 runs to 15 residues. V lost 6 bases to trimming and J lost 1 base, with 12 bases between them. The chain's CDR3 is CASSTWGGNTGELFF. The CDR3 DNA reads as TGTGCCAGCAGTACCTGGGGCGGGAACACCGGGGAGCTGTTTTTT. Looking up the rest from reference TRBV7-2 and TRBJ2-2 gives the full variable domain: GAGVSQSPSNKVTEKGKDVELRCDPISGHTALYWYRQSLGQGLEFLIYFQGNSAPDKSGLPSDRFSAERTGGSVSTLTIQRTQQEDSAVYLCASSTWGGNTGELFFGEGSRLTVL.

The chain recombines TRBV14 with TRBJ2-5; D ambiguous. This CDR3 has 14 residues. Trimming shortened V by 3 bases and J by 7 bases, and 15 bases separated the two germline ends. Per the germline V gene, CDR1 is SGHDN and CDR2 is FVKESK. In DNA form, the CDR3 reads TGTGCCAGCAGCCAGTCACCCCCCTTGGCGACCCAGTACTTC. Its translation: CASSQSPPLATQYF. The whole variable domain, remainder taken from reference TRBV14 and TRBJ2-5, is EAGVTQFPSHSVIEKGQTVTLRCDPISGHDNLYWYRRVMGKEIKFLLHFVKESKQDESGMPNNRFLAERTGGTYSTLKVQPAELEDSGVYFCASSQSPPLATQYFGPGTRLLVL.

The DNA of the CDR3 is TGCGCCAGCAGCTTGCAGGGGGCTTGGACTGAAGCTTTCTTT. Residues: CASSLQGAWTEAFF. J is TRBJ1-1 and V is TRBV5-1, with 8 bases identical to TRBD1. In germline, CDR1 is SGHRS, CDR2 YFSETQ. Trimming removed 1 base from V and 5 bases from J; junction bases left unmatched: 4. This CDR3 is built from 14 residues.

V usage is TRBV3-1 (or the pseudogene TRBV3-2) and J usage is TRBJ2-7; unclear D gene. Germline-derived CDR1 and CDR2 are LGHDT and YNNKEL (reference sequence). The V gene lost 3 bases and the J gene lost 2 bases, with 5 bases spanning the gap. This CDR3 region has 12 residues. Here the CDR3 reads CASSQQTYEQYF. CDR3 DNA sequence: TGTGCCAGCAGCCAGCAGACCTACGAGCAGTACTTC.

This sequence joins TRBV3-1 (or the pseudogene TRBV3-2) and TRBJ2-5, with D possibly being TRBD2 (6 bases). The CDR3 extends over 16 amino acids. The germline V gene has CDR1 LGHDT and CDR2 YNNKEL (reference sequence). Trimming stripped 2 bases from V and 3 bases from J, with 16 bases between. As DNA, the CDR3 is TGTGCCAGCAGCCAACTGGTCCCTTGGGGGGAAGAGACCCAGTACTTC. Amino acid sequence: CASSQLVPWGEETQYF.

V usage is TRBV6-5 and J usage is TRBJ1-2, with D perhaps TRBD1 (6 bases). Looked up from germline, CDR1 is MNHEY and CDR2 is SVGAGI. Trimming stripped 7 bases from V and 2 bases from J, with 17 bases between. The CDR3 is 15 amino acids. The CDR3, as DNA: TGTGCCAGCAAAATAGTGGGACAACTGAACTATGGCTACACCTTC. It is translated as CASKIVGQLNYGYTF.

This clone came up once. The chain combines TRBV15 with TRBJ1-3; TRBD1 agrees at 11 bases. The CDR3 is 14 residues long. V dropped 9 bases and J dropped 11; count of bases not matched to a gene: 12. From germline, CDR1 is LNHNV and CDR2 YYDKDF (reference sequence). The CDR3 loop reads CATRPDRGPDAIYF. CDR3 bases: TGTGCCACGCGACCGGACAGGGGGCCCGACGCCATATATTTT.

This chain connects TRBV5-6 to TRBJ2-7; maybe TRBD2 (5 bases). Germline values: CDR1 SGHDT, CDR2 YYEEEE. The V and J ends lost 4 bases and 3 bases respectively, with 11 bases between them. The CDR3 spans 13 residues. In DNA form, the CDR3 reads TGTGCCAGCAGCAACGGGGATATCTACGAGCAGTACTTC. This encodes CASSNGDIYEQYF.

CDR3 sequence (DNA): TGTGCCAGCAGCAAACCAGGGACAGGGAAACCTGGGGCCAACGTCCTGACTTTC. It yields the protein CASSKPGTGKPGANVLTF. The chain links TRBV14 to TRBJ2-6; TRBD1 agrees at 9 bases. V shed 5 bases, J shed 2 bases, and the junction held 10 bases outside the gene matches. CDR3 length: 18 residues. In germline, CDR1 is SGHDN, CDR2 FVKESK.

This chain links TRBV3-1 (or the pseudogene TRBV3-2) with TRBJ2-7, with D possibly being TRBD2 (6 bases). CDR1 is LGHDT and CDR2 is YNNKEL in the germline V gene (reference sequence). V lost 6 bases, J lost 2 bases, and 14 bases lay in between. The CDR3 is made up of 14 amino acids. For the CDR3, the DNA is TGTGCCAGCAGAGGACTACCCCCAGCCTACGAGCAGTACTTC. Translation: CASRGLPPAYEQYF.

The genes are TRBV18 and TRBJ1-2, with 8 positions matching TRBD1. Germline lookup yields CDR1 KGHSH and CDR2 LQKENI. The CDR3 is 14 residues long. V trimming: 6 bases; J trimming: 6 bases; junction bases outside the gene matches: 9. The CDR3 reads CASSSQGARNGYTF. The CDR3 DNA reads TGTGCCAGCTCGTCCCAGGGGGCGCGCAATGGCTACACCTTC.